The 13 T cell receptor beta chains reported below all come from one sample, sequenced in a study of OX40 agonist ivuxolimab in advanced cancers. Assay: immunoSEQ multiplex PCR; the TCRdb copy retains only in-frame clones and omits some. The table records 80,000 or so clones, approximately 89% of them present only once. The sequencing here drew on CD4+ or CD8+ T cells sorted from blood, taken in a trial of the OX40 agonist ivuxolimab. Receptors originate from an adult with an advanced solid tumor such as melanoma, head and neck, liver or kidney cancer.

Here the CDR3 DNA reads TGTGCCAGCAGCCCTAGGGGGACAGGCATTACTCGAACCTACAATGAGCAGTTCTTC. It encodes CASSPRGTGITRTYNEQFF. V and J are TRBV28 and TRBJ2-1; 8 bases are a match to TRBD1. With V trimmed by 6 bases and J by 2 bases, 18 bases remained unmatched. The CDR3 sequence is 19 residues long. The germline V gene has CDR1 MDHEN and CDR2 SYDVKM.

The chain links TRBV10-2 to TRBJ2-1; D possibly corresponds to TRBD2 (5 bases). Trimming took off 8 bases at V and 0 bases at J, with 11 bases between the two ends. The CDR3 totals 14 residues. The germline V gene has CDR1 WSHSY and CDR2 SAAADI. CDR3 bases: TGCGCCAGCCGCGAGCGGATCTCCTACAATGAGCAGTTCTTC. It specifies CASRERISYNEQFF.

CDR3 DNA sequence: TGTGCCAGCAGTACCGAGGGGACAGGGGTCTACGAGCAGTACTTC. Protein sequence: CASSTEGTGVYEQYF. The chain joins TRBV6-5 to TRBJ2-7; 10 bases are a match to TRBD1. This CDR3 is built from 15 residues. Germline trimming cut 5 bases from V and 3 bases from J; bases unmatched to any gene: 7. CDR1 is MNHEY, CDR2 SVGAGI, per germline.

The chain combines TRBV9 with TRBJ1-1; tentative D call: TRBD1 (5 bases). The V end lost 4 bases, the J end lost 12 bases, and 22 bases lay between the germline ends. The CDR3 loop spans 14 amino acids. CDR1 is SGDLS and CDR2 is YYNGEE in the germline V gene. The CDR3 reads CASSPWTSSVRTFF. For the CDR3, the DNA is TGTGCCAGCAGCCCATGGACATCGTCGGTCAGAACTTTCTTT.

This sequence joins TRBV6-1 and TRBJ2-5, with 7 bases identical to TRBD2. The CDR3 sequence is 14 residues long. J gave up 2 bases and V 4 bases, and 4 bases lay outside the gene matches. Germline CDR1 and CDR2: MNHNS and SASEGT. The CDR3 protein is CASSGLAVQETQYF. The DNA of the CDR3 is TGTGCCAGCAGTGGGCTAGCGGTACAAGAGACCCAGTACTTC.

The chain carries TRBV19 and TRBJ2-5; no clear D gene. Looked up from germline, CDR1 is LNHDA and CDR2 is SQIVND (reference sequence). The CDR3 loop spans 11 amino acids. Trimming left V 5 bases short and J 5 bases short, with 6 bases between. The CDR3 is CASSGGETQYF. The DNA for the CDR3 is TGTGCCAGTAGTGGTGGGGAGACCCAGTACTTC.

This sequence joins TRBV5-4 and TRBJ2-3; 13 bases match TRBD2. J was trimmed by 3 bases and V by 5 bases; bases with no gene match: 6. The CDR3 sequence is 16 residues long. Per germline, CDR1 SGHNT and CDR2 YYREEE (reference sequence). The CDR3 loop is CASSPMTSGGTDTQYF. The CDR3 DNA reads TGTGCCAGCAGTCCGATGACTAGCGGGGGGACAGATACGCAGTATTTT.

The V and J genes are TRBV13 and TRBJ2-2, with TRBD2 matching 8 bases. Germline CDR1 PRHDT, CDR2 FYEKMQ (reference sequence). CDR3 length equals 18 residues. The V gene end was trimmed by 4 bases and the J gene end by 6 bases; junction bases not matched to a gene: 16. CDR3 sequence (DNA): TGTGCCAGCAGCTCAACGAGGGGGAGCGGGGGCGCCGCCGGGGAGCTGTTTTTT. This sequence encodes CASSSTRGSGGAAGELFF.

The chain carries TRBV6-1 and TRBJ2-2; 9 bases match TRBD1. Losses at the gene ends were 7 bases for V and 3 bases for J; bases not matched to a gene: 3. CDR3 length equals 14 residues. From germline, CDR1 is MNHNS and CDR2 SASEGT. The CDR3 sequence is CASIGTGYTGELFF. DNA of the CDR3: TGTGCCAGCATTGGGACAGGGTACACCGGGGAGCTGTTTTTT.

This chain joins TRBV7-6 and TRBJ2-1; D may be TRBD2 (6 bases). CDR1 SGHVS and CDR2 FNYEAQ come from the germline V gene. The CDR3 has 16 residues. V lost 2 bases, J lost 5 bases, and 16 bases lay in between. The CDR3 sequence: CASSLTVGRGHNEQFF. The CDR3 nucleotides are TGTGCCAGCAGCTTAACTGTGGGGCGGGGACACAATGAGCAGTTCTTC.

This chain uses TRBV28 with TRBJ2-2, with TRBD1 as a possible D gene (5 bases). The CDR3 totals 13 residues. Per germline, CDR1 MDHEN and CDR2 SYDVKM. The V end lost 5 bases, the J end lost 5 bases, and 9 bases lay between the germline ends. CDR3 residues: CASSMTATGELFF. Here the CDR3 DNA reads TGTGCCAGCAGTATGACAGCTACCGGGGAGCTGTTTTTT.

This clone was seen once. In DNA form, the CDR3 reads TGTGCCAGCAGCCCGAACCTAGCGGGCCCTTCGTACGAGCAGTACTTC. Translated: CASSPNLAGPSYEQYF. V usage is TRBV14 and J usage is TRBJ2-7, with 8 bases aligning to TRBD2. With 4 bases clipped from V and 4 bases from J, the junction kept 12 bases outside the gene matches. The CDR3 sequence is 16 residues long. Germline CDR1 reads SGHDN; CDR2 reads FVKESK.

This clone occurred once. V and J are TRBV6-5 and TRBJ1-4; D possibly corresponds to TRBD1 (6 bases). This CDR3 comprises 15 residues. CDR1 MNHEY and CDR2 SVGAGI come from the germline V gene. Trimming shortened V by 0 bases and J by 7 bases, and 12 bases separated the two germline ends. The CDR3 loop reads CASSYSRGDGEKLFF. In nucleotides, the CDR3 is TGTGCCAGCAGTTACTCGAGGGGGGATGGTGAAAAACTGTTTTTT.